This TCR beta chain derives from a study of cytotoxic CD8 clonotypes in ibrutinib-treated CLL. Overall study findings and caveats: Baseline-level clonality went beyond age-matched healthy donors and moved in step with circulating CD8+ T-cell counts.

Sequencing used immunoSEQ multiplex PCR; TCRdb keeps in-frame clones, though not all of them. The sample holds about 140,000 clones; 77% are singletons and the top ten take 25% to 30%. Cryopreserved PBMCs yielded roughly 2 micrograms of genomic DNA for TCR beta libraries. Points on this clone: No antigen is known for it.

Trimming took 2 bases from V and 2 from J, leaving 8 bases between them. The CDR3 covers 14 residues. Germline V gene sequence: CDR1 MNHEY, CDR2 SVGAGI. The source of this sequence is a human donor with chronic lymphocytic leukemia. The sequencing here drew on PBMCs, taken after 12 months of ibrutinib treatment. The J gene is TRBJ2-3, the V gene TRBV6-5; the D gene could be TRBD1 or TRBD2 (5 bases each). As DNA, the CDR3 is TGTGCCAGCAGTTACGGGGGAGTCACAGATACGCAGTATTTT. Translation gives CASSYGGVTDTQYF.